This T cell receptor beta chain was captured in a study of blood T cell repertoires in COVID-19. Produced via immunoSEQ multiplex PCR; TCRdb's table is partial and in-frame only. Of about 200,000 clones in the sample, around 90% were seen once. Sequenced material: peripheral blood. The source is a man aged 35 to 55 with active or convalescent COVID-19.

CDR3 sequence (DNA): TGTGCCAGCAGCTTGGGGGGACAGGGTGGGACCCAGTACTTC. It is translated as CASSLGGQGGTQYF. This chain uses TRBV5-6 with TRBJ2-5; 9 nucleotides agree with TRBD1. The CDR3 loop spans 14 amino acids. CDR1 and CDR2 from the germline V gene are SGHDT and YYEEEE. V was clipped by 0 bases and J by 7 bases; unmatched bases: 4.